This is a list of T cell receptor beta chains from one sample in a study of blood T cell repertoires in COVID-19. Here immunoSEQ multiplex PCR was the method, and the copy in TCRdb shows in-frame clones only, minus some. This table has tens of thousands of clones, 70% to 90% appearing once. The specimen sequenced was peripheral blood. The receptors shown here come from a woman older than 75 with active or convalescent COVID-19. CDR3s include the opening cysteine and the closing phenylalanine or tryptophan. A D gene is named only where the DNA matches it firmly. A clone size is listed for some rows: how often the clone was seen (once, few, many), or a class if it is expanded.

NA	NA	TRBJ2-7	TRBV5-1	TGCGCCAGCAGCCCCGTCCACGAGCAGTACTTC	CASSPVHEQYF
TRBD2	NA	TRBJ2-1	TRBV5-1	TGCGCCAGCAGCCCCCCCCTAGCGGGAGGGCCCCATGAGCAGTTCTTC	CASSPPLAGGPHEQFF
TRBD1	NA	TRBJ1-2	TRBV19	TGTGCCAGTCGTGACAGGGAATCGGGACAGGCTAACTATGGCTACACCTTC	CASRDRESGQANYGYTF
NA	NA	TRBJ1-1	TRBV27	TGTGCCAGCAGTTTATCAAGGGAGGGCACTGAAGCTTTCTTT	CASSLSREGTEAFF
NA	NA	TRBJ2-5	TRBV7-2	TGTGCCAGCAGCTACCAGACAGGCCAAGAGACCCAGTACTTC	CASSYQTGQETQYF
TRBD2	once	TRBJ2-1	TRBV6-2/TRBV6-3	TGTGCCAGCAGTCGTACTAGCGGGGGAGGGGAGCAGTTCTTC	CASSRTSGGGEQFF
NA	NA	TRBJ2-2	TRBV9	TGTGCCAGCAGCGTATCGGTCACCGGGGAGCTGTTTTTT	CASSVSVTGELFF
TRBD1	NA	TRBJ1-2	TRBV6-2/TRBV6-3	TGTGCCAGCAGTTATCCCGGGACAGGGTATTATGGCTACACCTTC	CASSYPGTGYYGYTF
TRBD2	NA	TRBJ2-1	TRBV4-2	TGTGCCAGCAGCCCAGCTGTTGGGGCGGGAGGGTACAATGAGCAGTTCTTC	CASSPAVGAGGYNEQFF
TRBD1	NA	TRBJ1-2	TRBV2	TGTGCCAGCAGGCACGGGACAGGGAGATATGGCTACACCTTC	CASRHGTGRYGYTF
NA	NA	TRBJ2-3	TRBV7-9	TGTGCCAGCAGCCCCCCTACTGAGGATACGCAGTATTTT	CASSPPTEDTQYF
NA	NA	TRBJ1-1	TRBV19	TGTGCCAGTAGTATCTATTCCGGGATCGGCACTGAAGCTTTCTTT	CASSIYSGIGTEAFF
NA	NA	TRBJ2-5	TRBV7-2	TGTGCCAGCAGCGGTCAGGGCCAAGAGACCCAGTACTTC	CASSGQGQETQYF
TRBD1	few	TRBJ2-7	TRBV7-6	TGTGCCAGCAGCTTAGGGACAGGGGGACCCTACGAGCAGTACTTC	CASSLGTGGPYEQYF
TRBD1	once	TRBJ1-2	TRBV7-9	TGTGCCAGCAGCTTACAAGGACAGGGAAACTATGGCTACACCTTC	CASSLQGQGNYGYTF
TRBD1	NA	TRBJ2-3	TRBV6-5	TGTGCCAGCAGAAGGACAGGGACAGATACGCAGTATTTT	CASRRTGTDTQYF
NA	NA	TRBJ1-6	TRBV6-1	TGTGCCAGCAGTGAGAGGGCTATAAGGGATTCACCCCTCCACTTT	CASSERAIRDSPLHF